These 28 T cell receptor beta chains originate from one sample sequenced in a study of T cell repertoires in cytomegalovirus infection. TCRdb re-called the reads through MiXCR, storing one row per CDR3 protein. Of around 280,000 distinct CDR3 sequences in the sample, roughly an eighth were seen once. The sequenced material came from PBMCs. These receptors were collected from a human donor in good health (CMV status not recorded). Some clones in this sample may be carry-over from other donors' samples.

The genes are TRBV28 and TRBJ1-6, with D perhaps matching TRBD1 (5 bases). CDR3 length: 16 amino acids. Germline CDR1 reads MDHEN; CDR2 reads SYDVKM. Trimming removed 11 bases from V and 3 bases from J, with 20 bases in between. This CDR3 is CAAFDWDRGYNSPLHF. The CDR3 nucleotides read TGTGCCGCCTTTGATTGGGACCGCGGCTATAATTCACCCCTCCACTTT.

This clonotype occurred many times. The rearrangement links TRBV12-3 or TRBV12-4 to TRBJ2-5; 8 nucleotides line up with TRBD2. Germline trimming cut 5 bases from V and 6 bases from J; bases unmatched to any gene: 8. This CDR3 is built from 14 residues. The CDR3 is CASSTTSAQKTQYF. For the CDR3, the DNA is TGTGCCAGCAGTACGACTAGCGCGCAAAAGACCCAGTACTTC.

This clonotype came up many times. The CDR3 region is CASSLMAGAVAQYF. CDR3 nucleotides: TGTGCCAGCAGTTTAATGGCGGGAGCGGTCGCGCAGTACTTC. V usage is TRBV28 and J usage is TRBJ2-7, with 7 bases that match TRBD2. This CDR3 contains 14 residues. Germline V lookup: CDR1 MDHEN, CDR2 SYDVKM. The J segment lost 9 bases and the V segment lost 2 bases, leaving 10 bases of the junction unmatched.

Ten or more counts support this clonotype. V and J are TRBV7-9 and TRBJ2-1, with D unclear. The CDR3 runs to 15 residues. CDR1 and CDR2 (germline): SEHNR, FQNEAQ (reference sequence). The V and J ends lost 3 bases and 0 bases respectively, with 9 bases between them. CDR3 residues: CASSFDSSSYNEQFF. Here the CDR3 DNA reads TGTGCCAGCAGCTTTGACTCAAGCTCCTACAATGAGCAGTTCTTC.

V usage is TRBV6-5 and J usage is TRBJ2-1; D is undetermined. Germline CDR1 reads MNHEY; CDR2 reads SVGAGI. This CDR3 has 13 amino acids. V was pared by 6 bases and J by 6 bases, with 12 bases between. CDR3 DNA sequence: TGTGCCAGCAGGCAACGACGGGTCAATGAGCAGTTCTTC. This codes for CASRQRRVNEQFF.

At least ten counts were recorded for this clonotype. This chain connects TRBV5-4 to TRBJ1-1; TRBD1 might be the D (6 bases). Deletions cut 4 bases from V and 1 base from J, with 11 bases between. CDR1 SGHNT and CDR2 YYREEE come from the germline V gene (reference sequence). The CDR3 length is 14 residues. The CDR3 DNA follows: TGTGCCAGCAGCCAGAGGGGGGAGAACACTGAAGCTTTCTTT. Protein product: CASSQRGENTEAFF.

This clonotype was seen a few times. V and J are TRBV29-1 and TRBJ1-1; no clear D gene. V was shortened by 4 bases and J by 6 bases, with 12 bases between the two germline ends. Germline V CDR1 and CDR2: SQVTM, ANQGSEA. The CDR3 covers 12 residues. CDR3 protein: CSVVFDRPEAFF. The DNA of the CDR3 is TGCAGCGTTGTGTTCGACCGTCCTGAAGCTTTCTTT.

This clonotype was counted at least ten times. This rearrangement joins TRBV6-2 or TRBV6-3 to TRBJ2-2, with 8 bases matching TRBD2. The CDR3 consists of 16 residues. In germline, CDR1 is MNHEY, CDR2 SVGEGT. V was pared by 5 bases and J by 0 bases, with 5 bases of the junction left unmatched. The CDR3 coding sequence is TGTGCCAGCAGTCCAATACTAGCGGCGAACACCGGGGAGCTGTTTTTT. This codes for CASSPILAANTGELFF.

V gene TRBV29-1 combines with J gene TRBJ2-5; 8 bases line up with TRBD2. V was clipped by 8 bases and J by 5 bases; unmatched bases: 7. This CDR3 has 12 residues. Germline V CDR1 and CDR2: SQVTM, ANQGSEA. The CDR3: CSTVSGKETQYF. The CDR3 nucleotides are TGCAGCACTGTTAGCGGGAAGGAGACCCAGTACTTC.

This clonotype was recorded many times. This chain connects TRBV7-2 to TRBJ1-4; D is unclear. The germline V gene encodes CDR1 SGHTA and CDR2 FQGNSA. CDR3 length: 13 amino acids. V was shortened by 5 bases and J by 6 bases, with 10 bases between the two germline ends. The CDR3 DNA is TGTGCCAGCAGCCCACGACATTATGAAAAACTGTTTTTT. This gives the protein CASSPRHYEKLFF. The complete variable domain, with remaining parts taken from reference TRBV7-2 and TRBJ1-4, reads GAGVSQSPSNKVTEKGKDVELRCDPISGHTALYWYRQSLGQGLEFLIYFQGNSAPDKSGLPSDRFSAERTGGSVSTLTIQRTQQEDSAVYLCASSPRHYEKLFFGSGTQLSVL.

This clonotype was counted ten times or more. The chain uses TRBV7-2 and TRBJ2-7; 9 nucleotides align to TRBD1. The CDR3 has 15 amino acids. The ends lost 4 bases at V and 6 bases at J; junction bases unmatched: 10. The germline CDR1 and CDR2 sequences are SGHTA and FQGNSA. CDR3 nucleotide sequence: TGTGCCAGCAGCTCAGGGAACAGGGGGCTATCCGAGCAGTACTTC. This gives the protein CASSSGNRGLSEQYF.

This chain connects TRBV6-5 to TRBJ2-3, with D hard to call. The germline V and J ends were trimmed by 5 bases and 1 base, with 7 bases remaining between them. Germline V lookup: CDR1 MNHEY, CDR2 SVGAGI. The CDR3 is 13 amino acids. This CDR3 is CASSLSRTDTQYF. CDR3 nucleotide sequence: TGTGCCAGCAGTCTTTCCCGCACAGATACGCAGTATTTT.

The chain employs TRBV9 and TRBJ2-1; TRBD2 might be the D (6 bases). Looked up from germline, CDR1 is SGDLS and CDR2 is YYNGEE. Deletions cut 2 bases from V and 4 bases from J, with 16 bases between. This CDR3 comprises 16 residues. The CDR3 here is CASSVYGDLAYNEQFF. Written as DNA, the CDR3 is TGTGCCAGCAGCGTTTACGGGGACCTAGCGTACAATGAGCAGTTCTTC.

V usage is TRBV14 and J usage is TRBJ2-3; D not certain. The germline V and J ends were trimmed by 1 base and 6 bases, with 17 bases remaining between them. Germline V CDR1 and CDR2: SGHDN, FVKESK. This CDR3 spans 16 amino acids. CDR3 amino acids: CASSQAVTRAGDTQYF. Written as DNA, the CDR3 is TGTGCCAGCAGCCAAGCAGTCACCCGGGCTGGCGATACGCAGTATTTT.

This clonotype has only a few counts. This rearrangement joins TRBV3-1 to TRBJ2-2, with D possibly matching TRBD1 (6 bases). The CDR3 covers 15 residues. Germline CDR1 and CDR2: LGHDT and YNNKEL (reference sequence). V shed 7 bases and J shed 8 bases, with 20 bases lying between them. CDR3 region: CASKHGSGDSGELFF. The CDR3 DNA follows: TGTGCCAGCAAGCACGGGTCAGGGGATTCAGGGGAGCTGTTTTTT.

The CDR3 sequence is CSVRDKGLTDTQYF. CDR3 DNA sequence: TGCAGCGTTAGGGACAAAGGACTTACAGATACGCAGTATTTT. The chain uses TRBV29-1 and TRBJ2-3, with D possibly matching TRBD1 (6 bases). V was cut by 5 bases and J by 3 bases, with 15 bases left in between. The CDR3 consists of 14 residues. Germline CDR1 SQVTM, CDR2 ANQGSEA.

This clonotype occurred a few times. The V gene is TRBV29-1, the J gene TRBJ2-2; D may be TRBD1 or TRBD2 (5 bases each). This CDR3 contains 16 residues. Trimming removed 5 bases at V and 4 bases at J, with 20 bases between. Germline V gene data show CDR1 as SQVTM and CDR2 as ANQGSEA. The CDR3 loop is CSVPKGRGVGTGELFF. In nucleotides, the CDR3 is TGCAGCGTTCCGAAGGGGAGAGGGGTCGGCACCGGGGAGCTGTTTTTT.

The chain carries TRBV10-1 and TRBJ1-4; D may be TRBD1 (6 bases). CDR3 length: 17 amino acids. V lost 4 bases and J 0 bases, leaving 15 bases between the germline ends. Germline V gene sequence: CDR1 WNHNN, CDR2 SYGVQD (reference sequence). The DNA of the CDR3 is TGCGCCAGCAGTGCTGGGGGCCTCGGGGCAACTAATGAAAAACTGTTTTTT. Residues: CASSAGGLGATNEKLFF.

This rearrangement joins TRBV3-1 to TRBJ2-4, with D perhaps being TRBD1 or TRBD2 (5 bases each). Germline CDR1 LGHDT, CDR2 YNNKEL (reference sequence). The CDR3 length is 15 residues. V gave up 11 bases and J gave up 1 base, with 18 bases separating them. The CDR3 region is CARKGYGEAKNIQYF. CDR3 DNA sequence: TGTGCCCGGAAGGGGTACGGGGAGGCCAAAAACATTCAGTACTTC.

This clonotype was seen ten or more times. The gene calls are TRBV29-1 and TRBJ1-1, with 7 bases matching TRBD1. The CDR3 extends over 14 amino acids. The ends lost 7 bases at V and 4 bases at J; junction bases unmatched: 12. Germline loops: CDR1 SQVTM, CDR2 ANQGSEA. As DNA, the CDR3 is TGCAGCGCCCTGACAGGGATCGGAAGCACTGAAGCTTTCTTT. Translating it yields CSALTGIGSTEAFF.

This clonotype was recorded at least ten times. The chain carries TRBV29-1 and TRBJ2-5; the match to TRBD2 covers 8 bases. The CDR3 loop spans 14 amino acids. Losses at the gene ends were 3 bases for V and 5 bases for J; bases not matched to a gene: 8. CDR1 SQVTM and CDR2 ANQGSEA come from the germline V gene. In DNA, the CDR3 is TGCAGCGTTGATGGAGTAGCGGGACGGGAGACCCAGTACTTC. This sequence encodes CSVDGVAGRETQYF.

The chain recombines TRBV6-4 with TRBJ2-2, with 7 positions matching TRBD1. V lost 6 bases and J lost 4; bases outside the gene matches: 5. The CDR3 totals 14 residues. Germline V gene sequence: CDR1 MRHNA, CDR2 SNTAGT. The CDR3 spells CASRGDSSTGELFF. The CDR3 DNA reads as TGTGCCAGCAGGGGGGACAGTTCCACCGGGGAGCTGTTTTTT.

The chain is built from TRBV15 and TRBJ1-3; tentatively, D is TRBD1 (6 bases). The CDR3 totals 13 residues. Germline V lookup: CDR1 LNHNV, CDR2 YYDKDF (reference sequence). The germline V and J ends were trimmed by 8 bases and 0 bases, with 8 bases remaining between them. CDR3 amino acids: CATGTTSGNTIYF. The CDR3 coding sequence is TGTGCCACCGGGACAACCTCTGGAAACACCATATATTTT.

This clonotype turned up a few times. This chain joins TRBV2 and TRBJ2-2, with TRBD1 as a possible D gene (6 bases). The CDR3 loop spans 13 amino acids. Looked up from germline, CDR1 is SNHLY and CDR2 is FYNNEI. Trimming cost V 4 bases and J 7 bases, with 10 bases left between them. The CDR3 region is CASSGEGDGELFF. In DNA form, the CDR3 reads TGTGCCAGCAGTGGAGAGGGGGACGGGGAGCTGTTTTTT.

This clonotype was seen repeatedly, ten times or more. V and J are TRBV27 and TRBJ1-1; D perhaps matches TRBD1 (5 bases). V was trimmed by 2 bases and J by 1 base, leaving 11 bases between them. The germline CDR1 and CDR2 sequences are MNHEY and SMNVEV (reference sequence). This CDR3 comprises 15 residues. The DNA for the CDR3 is TGTGCCAGCAGTTTAACGATTGGGACGAACACTGAAGCTTTCTTT. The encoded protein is CASSLTIGTNTEAFF.

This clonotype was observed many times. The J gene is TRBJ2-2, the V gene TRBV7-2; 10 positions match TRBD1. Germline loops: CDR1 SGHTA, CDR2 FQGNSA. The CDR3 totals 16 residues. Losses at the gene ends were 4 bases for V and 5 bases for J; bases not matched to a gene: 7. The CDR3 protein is CASSSGDRGETGELFF. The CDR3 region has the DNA TGTGCCAGCAGCTCGGGGGACAGGGGAGAGACCGGGGAGCTGTTTTTT.

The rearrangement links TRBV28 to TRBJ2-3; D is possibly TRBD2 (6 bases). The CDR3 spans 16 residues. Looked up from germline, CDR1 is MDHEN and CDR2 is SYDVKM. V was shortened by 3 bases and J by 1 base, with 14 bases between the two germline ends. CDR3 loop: CASSLGGRSGTDTQYF. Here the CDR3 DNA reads TGTGCCAGCAGTTTGGGTGGGAGGAGCGGCACAGATACGCAGTATTTT.

CDR3 nucleotide sequence: TGCAGCGTGCCACCCCGGCTAGCGACTTACAATGAGCAGTTCTTC. Its translation: CSVPPRLATYNEQFF. V gene TRBV29-1 combines with J gene TRBJ2-1; TRBD2 might be the D (6 bases). Germline V gene sequence: CDR1 SQVTM, CDR2 ANQGSEA. Trimming shortened V by 6 bases and J by 4 bases, and 19 bases separated the two germline ends. The CDR3 runs 15 residues.